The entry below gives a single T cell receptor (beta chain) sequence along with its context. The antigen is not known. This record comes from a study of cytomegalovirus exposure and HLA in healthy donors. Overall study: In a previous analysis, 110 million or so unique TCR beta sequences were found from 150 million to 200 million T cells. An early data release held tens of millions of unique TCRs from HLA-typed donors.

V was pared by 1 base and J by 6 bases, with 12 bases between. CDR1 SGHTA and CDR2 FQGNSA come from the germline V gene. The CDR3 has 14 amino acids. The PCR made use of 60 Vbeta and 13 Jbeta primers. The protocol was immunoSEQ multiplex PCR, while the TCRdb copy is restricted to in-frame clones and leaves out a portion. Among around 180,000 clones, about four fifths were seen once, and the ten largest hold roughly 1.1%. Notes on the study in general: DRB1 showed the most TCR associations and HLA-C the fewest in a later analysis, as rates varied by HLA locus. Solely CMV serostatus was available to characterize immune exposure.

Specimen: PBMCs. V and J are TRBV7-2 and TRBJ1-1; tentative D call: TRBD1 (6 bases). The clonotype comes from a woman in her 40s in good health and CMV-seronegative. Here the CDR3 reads CASSLEGGGSEAFF. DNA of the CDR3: TGTGCCAGCAGCTTAGAGGGGGGAGGGTCTGAAGCTTTCTTT.